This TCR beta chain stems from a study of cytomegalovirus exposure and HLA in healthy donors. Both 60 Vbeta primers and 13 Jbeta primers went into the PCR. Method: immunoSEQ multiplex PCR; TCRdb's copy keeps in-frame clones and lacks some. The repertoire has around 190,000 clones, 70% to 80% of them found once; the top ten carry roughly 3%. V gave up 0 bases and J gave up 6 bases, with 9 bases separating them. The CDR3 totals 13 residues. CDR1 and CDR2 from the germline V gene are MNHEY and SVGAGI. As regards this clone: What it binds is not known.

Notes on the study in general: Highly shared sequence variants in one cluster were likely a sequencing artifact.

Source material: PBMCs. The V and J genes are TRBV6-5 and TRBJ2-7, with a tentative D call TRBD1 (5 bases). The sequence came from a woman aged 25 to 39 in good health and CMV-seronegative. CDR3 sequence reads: CASSYSTATEQYF. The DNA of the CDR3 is TGTGCCAGCAGTTACTCGACAGCGACCGAGCAGTACTTC.